The clone carrying this T cell receptor (beta chain) was detected ten times or more. What it binds is not known. TCRdb redid the calling of the RT-PCR reads with MiXCR, one entry per CDR3 protein. The sample has over 800,000 distinct CDR3 sequences; approximately 22% are singletons. The data are from a study of response to subunit inactivated influenza vaccine. Study-wide results and caveats: Authors suggested that a seasonal influenza vaccination recruits few new T cells each time.

From germline, CDR1 is SGHAT and CDR2 FQNNGV. Trimming stripped 5 bases from V and 3 bases from J, with 20 bases between. CDR3 length equals 16 residues. The specimen comprised PBMCs from blood, sampled more than 4 days after vaccination. The source of this sequence is a man over 45 who received an inactivated influenza vaccine. The chain couples TRBV11-2 to TRBJ2-7, with D perhaps matching TRBD1 (5 bases). The CDR3 DNA reads as TGTGCCAGCAGCCGTAGTCCGGACAAATGGGGCTACGAGCAGTACTTC. Residues: CASSRSPDKWGYEQYF.